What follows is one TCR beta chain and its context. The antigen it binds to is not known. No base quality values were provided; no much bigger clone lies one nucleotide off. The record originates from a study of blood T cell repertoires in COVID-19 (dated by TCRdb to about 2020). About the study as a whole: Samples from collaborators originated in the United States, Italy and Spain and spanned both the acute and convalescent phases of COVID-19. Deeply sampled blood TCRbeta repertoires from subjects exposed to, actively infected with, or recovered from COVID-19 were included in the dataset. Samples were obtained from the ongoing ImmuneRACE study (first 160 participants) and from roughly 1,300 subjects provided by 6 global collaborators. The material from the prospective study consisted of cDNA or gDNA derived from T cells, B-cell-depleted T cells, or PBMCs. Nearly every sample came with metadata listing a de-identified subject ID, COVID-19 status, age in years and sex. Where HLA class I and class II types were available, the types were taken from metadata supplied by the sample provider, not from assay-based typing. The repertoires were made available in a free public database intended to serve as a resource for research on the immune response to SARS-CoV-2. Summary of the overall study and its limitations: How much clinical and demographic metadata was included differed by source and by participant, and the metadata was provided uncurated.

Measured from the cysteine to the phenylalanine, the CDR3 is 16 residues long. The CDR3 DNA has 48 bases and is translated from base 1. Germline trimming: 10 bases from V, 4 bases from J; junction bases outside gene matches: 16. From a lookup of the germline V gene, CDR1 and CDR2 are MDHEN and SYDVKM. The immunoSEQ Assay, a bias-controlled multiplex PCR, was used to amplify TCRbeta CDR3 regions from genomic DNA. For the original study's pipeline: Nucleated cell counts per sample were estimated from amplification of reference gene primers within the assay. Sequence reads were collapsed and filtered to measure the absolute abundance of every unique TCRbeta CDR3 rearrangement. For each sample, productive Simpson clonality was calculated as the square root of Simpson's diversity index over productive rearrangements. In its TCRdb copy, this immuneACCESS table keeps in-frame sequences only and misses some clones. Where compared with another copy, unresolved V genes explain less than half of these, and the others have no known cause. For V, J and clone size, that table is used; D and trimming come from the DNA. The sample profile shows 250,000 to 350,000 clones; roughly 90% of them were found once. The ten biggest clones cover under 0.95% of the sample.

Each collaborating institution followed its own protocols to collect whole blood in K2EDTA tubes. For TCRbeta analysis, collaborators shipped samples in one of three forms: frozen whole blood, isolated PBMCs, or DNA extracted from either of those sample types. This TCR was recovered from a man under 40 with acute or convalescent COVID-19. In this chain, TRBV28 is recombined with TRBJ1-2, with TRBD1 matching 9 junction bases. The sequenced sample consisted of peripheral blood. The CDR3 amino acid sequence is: CATKASTGGFLYGYTF. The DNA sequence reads TGTGCCACCAAAGCTTCCACAGGGGGCTTCCTCTATGGCTACACCTTC.